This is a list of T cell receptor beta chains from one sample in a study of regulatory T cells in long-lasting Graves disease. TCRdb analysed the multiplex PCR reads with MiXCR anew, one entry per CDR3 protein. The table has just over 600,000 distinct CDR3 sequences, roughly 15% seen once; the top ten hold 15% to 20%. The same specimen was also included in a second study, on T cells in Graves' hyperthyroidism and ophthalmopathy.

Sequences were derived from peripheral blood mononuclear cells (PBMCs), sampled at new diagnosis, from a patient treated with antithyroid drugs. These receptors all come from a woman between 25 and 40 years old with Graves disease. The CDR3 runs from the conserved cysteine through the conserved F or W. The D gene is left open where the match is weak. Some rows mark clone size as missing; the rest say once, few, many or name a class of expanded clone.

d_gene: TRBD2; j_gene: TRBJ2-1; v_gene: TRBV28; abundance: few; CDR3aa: CASSVTFSGRANEQFF; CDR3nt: TGTGCCAGCAGTGTTACATTTAGCGGGAGGGCCAATGAGCAGTTCTTC
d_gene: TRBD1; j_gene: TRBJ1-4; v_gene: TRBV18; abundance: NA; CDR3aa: CASHRGLDEKLFF; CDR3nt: TGTGCCAGCCACAGGGGTTTGGATGAAAAACTGTTTTTT
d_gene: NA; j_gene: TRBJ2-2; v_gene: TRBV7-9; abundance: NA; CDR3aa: CASSLKGTAANTGELFF; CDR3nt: TGTGCCAGCAGCTTAAAAGGGACCGCCGCGAACACCGGGGAGCTGTTTTTT
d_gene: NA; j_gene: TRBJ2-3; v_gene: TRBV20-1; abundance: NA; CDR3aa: CSARRTSTDTQYF; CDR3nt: TGCAGTGCTAGACGTACTAGCACAGATACGCAGTATTTT
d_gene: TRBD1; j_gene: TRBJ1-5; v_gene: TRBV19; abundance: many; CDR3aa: CASIDRGGNQPQHF; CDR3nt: TGTGCCAGTATTGACAGGGGTGGCAATCAGCCCCAGCATTTT
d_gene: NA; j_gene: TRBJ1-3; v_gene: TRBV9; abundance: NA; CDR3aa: CASSVGVSGGSSGNTIYF; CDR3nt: TGTGCCAGCAGCGTAGGCGTGTCGGGCGGTAGCTCTGGAAACACCATATATTTT
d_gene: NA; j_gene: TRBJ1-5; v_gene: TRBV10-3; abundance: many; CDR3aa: CAISKTAQENQPQHF; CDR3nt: TGTGCCATCAGCAAAACGGCGCAGGAAAATCAGCCCCAGCATTTT
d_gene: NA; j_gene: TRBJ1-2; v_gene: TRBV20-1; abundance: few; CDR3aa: CSAEPQVANYGYTF; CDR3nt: TGCAGTGCTGAACCACAGGTAGCTAACTATGGCTACACCTTC
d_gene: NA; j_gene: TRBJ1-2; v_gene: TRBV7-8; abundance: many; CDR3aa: CASSPHPENYGYTF; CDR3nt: TGTGCCAGCAGCCCCCATCCAGAAAACTATGGCTACACCTTC
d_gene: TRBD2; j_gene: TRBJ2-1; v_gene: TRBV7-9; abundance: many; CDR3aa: CASASGSSYNEQFF; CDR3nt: TGTGCCAGCGCAAGCGGGAGCTCCTACAATGAGCAGTTCTTC
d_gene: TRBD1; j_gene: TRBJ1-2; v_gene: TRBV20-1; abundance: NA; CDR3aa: CSANTGVGYTF; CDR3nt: TGCAGTGCTAATACAGGGGTCGGCTACACCTTC
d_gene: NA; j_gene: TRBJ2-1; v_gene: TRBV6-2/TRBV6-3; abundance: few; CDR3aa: CASSHTVSNEQFF; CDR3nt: TGTGCCAGCAGTCATACTGTATCCAATGAGCAGTTCTTC
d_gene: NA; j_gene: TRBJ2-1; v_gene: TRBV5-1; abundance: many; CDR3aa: CASSLASQEQFF; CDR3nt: TGCGCCAGCAGCTTGGCCAGTCAAGAGCAGTTCTTC
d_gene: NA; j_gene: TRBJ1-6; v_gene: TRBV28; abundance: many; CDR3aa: CASQTGNSPLHF; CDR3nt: TGTGCCAGCCAGACGGGGAATTCACCCCTCCACTTT
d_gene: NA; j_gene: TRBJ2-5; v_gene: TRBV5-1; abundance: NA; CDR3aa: CASSKGQHQETQYF; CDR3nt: TGCGCCAGTTCCAAAGGCCAGCACCAAGAGACCCAGTACTTC
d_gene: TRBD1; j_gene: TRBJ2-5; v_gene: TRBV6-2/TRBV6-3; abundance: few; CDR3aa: CASSYVGTGDQETQYF; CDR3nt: TGTGCCAGCAGTTACGTGGGAACAGGGGATCAAGAGACCCAGTACTTC
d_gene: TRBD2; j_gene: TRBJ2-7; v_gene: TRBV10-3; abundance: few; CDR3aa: CAISEREGQSYEQYF; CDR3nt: TGTGCCATCAGTGAACGGGAGGGCCAGTCCTACGAGCAGTACTTC
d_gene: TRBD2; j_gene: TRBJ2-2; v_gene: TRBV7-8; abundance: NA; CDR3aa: CASSLAKTSGRGTGELFF; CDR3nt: TGTGCCAGCAGCTTAGCGAAGACTAGCGGGAGGGGGACCGGGGAGCTGTTTTTT
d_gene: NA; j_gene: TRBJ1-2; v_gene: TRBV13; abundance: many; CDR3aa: CASSLVGSPTPFYGYTF; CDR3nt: TGTGCCAGCAGCTTAGTGGGCAGTCCCACACCCTTCTATGGCTACACCTTC
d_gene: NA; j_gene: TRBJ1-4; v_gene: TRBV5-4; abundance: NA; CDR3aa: CASSLYTGLNEKLFF; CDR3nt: TGTGCCAGCAGCTTGTATACAGGCCTTAATGAAAAACTGTTTTTT
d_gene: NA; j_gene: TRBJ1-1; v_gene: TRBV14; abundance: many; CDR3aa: CASGGLLTEAFF; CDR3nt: TGTGCCAGCGGGGGCTTGTTGACTGAAGCTTTCTTT
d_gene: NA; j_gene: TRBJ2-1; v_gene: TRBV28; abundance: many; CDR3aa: CASSFGGGRLMTGQFF; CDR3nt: TGTGCCAGCAGTTTTGGGGGGGGGCGACTAATGACAGGGCAGTTCTTC
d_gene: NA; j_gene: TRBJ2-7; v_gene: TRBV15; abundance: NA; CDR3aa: CATSRAGTILSYEQYF; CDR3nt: TGTGCCACCAGCAGAGCGGGGACAATCCTTTCCTACGAGCAGTACTTC
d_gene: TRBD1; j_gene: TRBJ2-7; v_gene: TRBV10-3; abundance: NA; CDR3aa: CASSSGQPSYEQYF; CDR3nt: TGTGCCAGTAGTTCGGGACAGCCTAGCTACGAGCAGTACTTC
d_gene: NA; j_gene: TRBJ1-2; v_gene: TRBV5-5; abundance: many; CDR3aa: CASSLGGKSNYGYTF; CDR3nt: TGTGCCAGCTCGCTCGGGGGGAAGTCTAACTATGGCTACACCTTC
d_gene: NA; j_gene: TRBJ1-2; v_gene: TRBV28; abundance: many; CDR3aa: CASSPTGTRTMYTF; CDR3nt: TGTGCCAGCAGTCCCACCGGGACACGGACAATGTACACCTTC
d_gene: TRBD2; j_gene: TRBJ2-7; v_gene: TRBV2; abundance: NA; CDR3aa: CASRGLAGVPLEQYF; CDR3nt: TGTGCCAGCAGGGGACTGGCGGGAGTCCCCTTGGAGCAGTACTTC
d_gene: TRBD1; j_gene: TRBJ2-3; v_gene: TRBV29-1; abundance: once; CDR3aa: CSVGSRDRVSDTQYF; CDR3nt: TGCAGCGTCGGATCCCGGGACAGGGTCTCAGATACGCAGTATTTT
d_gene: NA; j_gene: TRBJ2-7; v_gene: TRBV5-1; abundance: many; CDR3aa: CASSLDGTRSYEQYF; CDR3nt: TGCGCCAGCAGCTTGGACGGGACACGCTCCTACGAGCAGTACTTC
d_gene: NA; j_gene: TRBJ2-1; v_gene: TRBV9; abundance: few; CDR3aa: CASSVSSQGYNEQFF; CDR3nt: TGTGCCAGCAGCGTAAGCAGCCAGGGGTACAATGAGCAGTTCTTC
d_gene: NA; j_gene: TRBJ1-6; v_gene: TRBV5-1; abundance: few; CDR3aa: CASRSQSGSPLHF; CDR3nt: TGCGCCAGCAGATCCCAAAGTGGTTCACCCCTCCACTTT
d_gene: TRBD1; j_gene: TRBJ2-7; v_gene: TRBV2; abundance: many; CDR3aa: CASRGRDRVQEQYF; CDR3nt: TGTGCCAGCAGAGGCCGGGACAGGGTTCAGGAGCAGTACTTC
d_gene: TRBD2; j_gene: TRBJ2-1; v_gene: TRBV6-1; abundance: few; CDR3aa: CASTPGGGLGWTSASYNEQFF; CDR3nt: TGTGCCAGCACCCCAGGAGGGGGGTTGGGGTGGACTAGCGCCTCCTACAATGAGCAGTTCTTC
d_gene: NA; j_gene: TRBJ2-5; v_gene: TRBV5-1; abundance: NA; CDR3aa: CASSLAPLGETQYF; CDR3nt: TGCGCCAGCAGCTTGGCCCCCCTCGGGGAGACCCAGTACTTC
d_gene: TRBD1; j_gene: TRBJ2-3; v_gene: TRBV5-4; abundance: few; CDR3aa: CASTGQGFTDTQYF; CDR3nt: TGTGCCAGTACGGGACAGGGCTTCACAGATACGCAGTATTTT
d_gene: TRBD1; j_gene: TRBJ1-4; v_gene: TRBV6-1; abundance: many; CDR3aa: CASSSPEDRSATNEKLFF; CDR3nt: TGTGCCAGCAGCTCCCCAGAGGACAGGAGCGCAACTAATGAAAAACTGTTTTTT
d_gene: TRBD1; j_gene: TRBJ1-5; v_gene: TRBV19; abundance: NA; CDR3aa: CASRDRGGPVNQPQHF; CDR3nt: TGTGCCAGTAGGGACAGGGGGGGTCCCGTGAATCAGCCCCAGCATTTT
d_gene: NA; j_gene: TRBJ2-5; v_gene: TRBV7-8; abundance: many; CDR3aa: CASSLGFLTGLETQYF; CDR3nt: TGTGCCAGCAGCTTAGGCTTTTTGACGGGATTGGAGACCCAGTACTTC
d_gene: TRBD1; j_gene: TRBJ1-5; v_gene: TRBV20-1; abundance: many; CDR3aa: CSASDTTGSNQPQHF; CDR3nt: TGCAGTGCTAGCGATACGACAGGGAGCAATCAGCCCCAGCATTTT
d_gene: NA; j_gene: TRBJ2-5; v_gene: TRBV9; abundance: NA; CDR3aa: CASSVEGGSETQYF; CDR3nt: TGTGCCAGCAGCGTAGAGGGGGGTTCAGAGACCCAGTACTTC
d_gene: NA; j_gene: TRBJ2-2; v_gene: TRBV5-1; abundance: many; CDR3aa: CASRFGTTGELFF; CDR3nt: TGCGCCAGCAGGTTTGGGACCACCGGGGAGCTGTTTTTT
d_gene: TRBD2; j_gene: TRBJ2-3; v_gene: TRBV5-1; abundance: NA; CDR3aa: CASNPSGVTDTQYF; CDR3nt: TGCGCCAGCAACCCGAGCGGGGTCACAGATACGCAGTATTTT
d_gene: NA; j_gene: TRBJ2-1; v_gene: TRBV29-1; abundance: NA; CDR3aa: CSAPKPPGSSYNEQFF; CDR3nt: TGCAGCGCCCCGAAACCCCCCGGGAGCTCCTACAATGAGCAGTTCTTC
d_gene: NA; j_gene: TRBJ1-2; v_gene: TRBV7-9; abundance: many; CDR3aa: CASSLGGESYGYTF; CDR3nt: TGTGCCAGCAGCTTAGGGGGAGAGAGCTATGGCTACACCTTC
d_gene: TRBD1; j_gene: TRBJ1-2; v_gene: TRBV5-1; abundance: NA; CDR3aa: CASKGARGYTF; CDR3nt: TGCGCCAGCAAGGGGGCGCGAGGCTACACCTTC
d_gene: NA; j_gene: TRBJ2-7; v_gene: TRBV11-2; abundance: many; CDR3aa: CASSLGARQTVEQYF; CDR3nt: TGTGCCAGCAGCTTAGGGGCAAGGCAGACCGTCGAGCAGTACTTC
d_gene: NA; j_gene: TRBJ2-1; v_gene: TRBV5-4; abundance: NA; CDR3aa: CASSFGPSRNNEQFF; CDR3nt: TGTGCCAGCAGCTTTGGACCTAGCAGAAACAATGAGCAGTTCTTC
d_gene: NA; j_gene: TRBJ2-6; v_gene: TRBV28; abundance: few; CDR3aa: CASSFKGAGANVLTF; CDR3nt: TGTGCCAGCAGTTTCAAGGGGGCTGGGGCCAACGTCCTGACTTTC
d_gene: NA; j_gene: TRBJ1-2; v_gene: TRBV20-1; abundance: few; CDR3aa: CSAPRPGHLYGYTF; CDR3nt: TGCAGTGCTCCTCGGCCGGGACACCTATATGGCTACACCTTC
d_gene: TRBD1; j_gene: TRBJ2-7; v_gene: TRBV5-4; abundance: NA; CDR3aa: CASTWDRGLGEQYF; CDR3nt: TGTGCCAGCACCTGGGACAGGGGGCTGGGGGAGCAGTACTTC
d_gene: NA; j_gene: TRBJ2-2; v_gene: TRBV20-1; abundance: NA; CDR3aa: CSASSWEDPTGELFF; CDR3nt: TGCAGTGCTAGTTCTTGGGAAGACCCCACCGGGGAGCTGTTTTTT
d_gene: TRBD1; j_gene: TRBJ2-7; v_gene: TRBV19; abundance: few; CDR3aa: CASSPDRGWEQYF; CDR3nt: TGTGCCAGTAGTCCCGACAGGGGATGGGAGCAGTACTTC
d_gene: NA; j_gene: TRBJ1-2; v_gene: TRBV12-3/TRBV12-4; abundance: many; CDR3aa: CASSPSRGGYTF; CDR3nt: TGTGCCAGCAGCCCCAGCAGGGGCGGCTACACCTTC
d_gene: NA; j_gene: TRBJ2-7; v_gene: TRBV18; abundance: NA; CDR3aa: CASSPTSYSYEQYF; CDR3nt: TGTGCCAGCTCACCAACTTCTTACTCCTACGAGCAGTACTTC
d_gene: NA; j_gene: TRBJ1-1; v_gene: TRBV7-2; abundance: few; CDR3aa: CASSRDGGSNTEAFF; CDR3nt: TGTGCCAGCAGCCGAGACGGCGGCTCGAACACTGAAGCTTTCTTT
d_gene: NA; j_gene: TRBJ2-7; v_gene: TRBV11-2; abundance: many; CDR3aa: CASSLWRAGDEQYF; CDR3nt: TGTGCCAGCAGCTTATGGCGGGCCGGGGACGAGCAGTACTTC